The 13 T cell receptor beta chains presented below share a single source sample, sequenced in a study of T cell responses to AZD1222 COVID-19 vaccine. The data were produced by immunoSEQ multiplex PCR, yet TCRdb's version contains in-frame clones alone and is incomplete. The repertoire holds about 50,000 clones, roughly 80% seen once, with 5% in the top ten. This specimen was peripheral blood, taken 28 days after the second AZD1222 dose. Receptor source: an adult who received the AZD1222 COVID-19 vaccine.

The rearrangement links TRBV11-2 to TRBJ2-7; D remains ambiguous. The CDR3 runs 15 residues. Trimming stripped 0 bases from V and 3 bases from J, with 12 bases between. Germline V gene sequence: CDR1 SGHAT, CDR2 FQNNGV. The CDR3 DNA reads as TGTGCCAGCAGCTTAGAAGCTCAACCCCTCTACGAGCAGTACTTC. It yields the protein CASSLEAQPLYEQYF.

The chain combines TRBV28 with TRBJ1-2, with 11 bases matching TRBD1. J was trimmed by 2 bases and V by 10 bases; bases with no gene match: 6. The germline V gene encodes CDR1 MDHEN and CDR2 SYDVKM. The CDR3 is made up of 14 amino acids. CDR3 in amino acids: CATGTGGGNYGYTF. The CDR3, as DNA: TGTGCCACTGGGACAGGGGGAGGGAACTATGGCTACACCTTC.

V is TRBV4-1 and J is TRBJ2-7; 7 nucleotides line up with TRBD2. Trimming took 2 bases from V and 7 from J; bases not matched to a gene: 8. There are 14 residues in the CDR3. CDR1 and CDR2 (germline): MGHRA, YSYEKL. CDR3 sequence (DNA): TGCGCCAGCAGCCAAACAACTGGGGGGGAAGAGCAGTACGTC. Its translation: CASSQTTGGEEQYV.

The rearrangement links TRBV7-8 to TRBJ2-7; D not certain. The CDR3 covers 12 residues. V was cut by 5 bases and J by 3 bases, with 8 bases left in between. The germline V gene encodes CDR1 SGHVS and CDR2 FQNEAQ. The CDR3 DNA is TGTGCCAGCAGCCGACGTTTCTACGAGCAGTACTTC. Amino acid sequence: CASSRRFYEQYF.

The V call is TRBV6-1, the J call TRBJ1-1; D might be TRBD1 (5 bases). Germline V gives CDR1 MNHNS, CDR2 SASEGT. This CDR3 has 15 amino acids. Between the trimmed V and J ends, which lost 3 bases and 2 bases, there was a span of 13 bases. CDR3 nucleotide sequence: TGTGCCAGCAGTGATGGAGGGACGGCAAACACTGAAGCTTTCTTT. This gives the protein CASSDGGTANTEAFF.

This clone was observed a handful of times. The chain couples TRBV19 to TRBJ2-1; 9 nucleotides match TRBD1. The CDR3 has 17 residues. Germline CDR1 LNHDA, CDR2 SQIVND (reference sequence). Trimming took 5 bases from V and 6 from J; bases not matched to a gene: 14. As DNA, the CDR3 is TGTGCCAGTAGTCCAGGGACCGGGACAGGGAAGGGCAATGAGCAGTTCTTC. Amino acid sequence: CASSPGTGTGKGNEQFF.

This clone was seen only a few times. The V and J genes are TRBV16 and TRBJ1-1, with D hard to call. From germline, CDR1 is KGHSY and CDR2 FQNENV. The CDR3 spans 14 residues. V dropped 0 bases and J dropped 4 bases, with 9 bases sitting between them. The CDR3: CASSQSGRGTEAFF. For the CDR3, the DNA is TGTGCCAGCAGCCAATCGGGCCGGGGCACTGAAGCTTTCTTT. The entire variable domain, with the rest obtained from reference TRBV16 and TRBJ1-1, is as follows: GEEVAQTPKHLVRGEGQKAKLYCAPIKGHSYVFWYQQVLKNEFKFLISFQNENVFDETGMPKERFSAKCLPNSPCSLEIQATKLEDSAVYFCASSQSGRGTEAFFGQGTRLTVV.

The rearrangement uses TRBV6-2 or TRBV6-3 and TRBJ1-1; unclear D gene. This CDR3 comprises 12 residues. Germline V CDR1 and CDR2: MNHEY, SVGEGT. V was trimmed by 2 bases and J by 3 bases, leaving 4 bases between them. The CDR3 region has the DNA TGTGCCAGCAGTTACCTGGACACTGAAGCTTTCTTT. Translation gives CASSYLDTEAFF.

The gene calls are TRBV29-1 and TRBJ2-3, with 9 bases matching TRBD2. Per the germline V gene, CDR1 is SQVTM and CDR2 is ANQGSEA. The junction had 12 bases not matched to a gene; V was cut back by 5 bases and J by 3 bases. The CDR3 has 16 residues. Written as DNA, the CDR3 is TGCAGCGTTATTAGCGGGAGAGGAGGTTGGACAGATACGCAGTATTTT. This sequence encodes CSVISGRGGWTDTQYF.

This chain connects TRBV7-3 to TRBJ2-2, with TRBD2 matching 7 bases. The J segment lost 0 bases and the V segment lost 2 bases, leaving 0 bases of the junction unmatched. The CDR3 length is 15 residues. CDR1 is SGHTA, CDR2 FQGTGA, per germline. For the CDR3, the DNA is TGTGCCAGCAGCTTAGCGGGAGCGAACACCGGGGAGCTGTTTTTT. This codes for CASSLAGANTGELFF.

This chain uses TRBV28 with TRBJ2-2, with D perhaps assigned TRBD1 or TRBD2 (5 bases each). The CDR3 has 14 residues. The germline V gene has CDR1 MDHEN and CDR2 SYDVKM. Deletions cut 2 bases from V and 7 bases from J, with 11 bases between. Here the CDR3 DNA reads TGTGCCAGCAGTTTAATTGGGGCGGGCGGGGAGCTGTTTTTT. As protein: CASSLIGAGGELFF.

The chain carries TRBV10-2 and TRBJ1-5; a weak D match, TRBD1 (6 bases). This CDR3 spans 13 amino acids. In germline, CDR1 is WSHSY, CDR2 SAAADI. The V end lost 8 bases, the J end lost 7 bases, and 15 bases lay between the germline ends. Written as DNA, the CDR3 is TGCGCCAGCTCAACAGGGTTTAGACAGCCCCAGCATTTT. Translated, it gives CASSTGFRQPQHF.

The genes are TRBV12-5 and TRBJ2-1; TRBD1 might be the D (6 bases). This CDR3 is 15 amino acids long. Germline V gene lookup returns CDR1 LGHNT and CDR2 FRNRAP. Trimming stripped 7 bases from V and 10 bases from J, with 23 bases between. The CDR3 spells CASDPPGHPNPEQFF. CDR3 DNA sequence: TGTGCTAGTGACCCCCCGGGACATCCTAACCCCGAGCAGTTCTTC. Drawing the rest from reference TRBV12-5 and TRBJ2-1, the complete variable domain is DARVTQTPRHKVTEMGQEVTMRCQPILGHNTVFWYRQTMMQGLELLAYFRNRAPLDDSGMPKDRFSAEMPDATLATLKIQPSEPRDSAVYFCASDPPGHPNPEQFFGPGTRLTVL.